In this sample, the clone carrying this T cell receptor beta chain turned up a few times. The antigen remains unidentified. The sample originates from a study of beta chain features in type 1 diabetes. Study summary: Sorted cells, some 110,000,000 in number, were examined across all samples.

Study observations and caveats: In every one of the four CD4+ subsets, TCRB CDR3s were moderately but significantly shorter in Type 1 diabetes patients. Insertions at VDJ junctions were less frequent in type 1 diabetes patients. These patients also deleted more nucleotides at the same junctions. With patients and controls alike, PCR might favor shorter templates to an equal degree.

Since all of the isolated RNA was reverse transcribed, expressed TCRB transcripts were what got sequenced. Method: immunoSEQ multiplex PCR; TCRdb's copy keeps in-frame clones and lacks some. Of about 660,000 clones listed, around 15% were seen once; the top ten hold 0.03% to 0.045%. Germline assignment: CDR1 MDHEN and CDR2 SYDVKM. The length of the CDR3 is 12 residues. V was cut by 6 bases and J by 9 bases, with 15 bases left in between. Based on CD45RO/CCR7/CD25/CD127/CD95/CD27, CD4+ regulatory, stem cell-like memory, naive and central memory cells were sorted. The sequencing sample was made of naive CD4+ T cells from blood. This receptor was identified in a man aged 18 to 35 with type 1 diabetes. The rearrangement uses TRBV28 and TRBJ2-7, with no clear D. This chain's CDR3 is CASSISRDGQYF. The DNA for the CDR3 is TGTGCCAGCAGCATCTCCCGAGATGGGCAGTACTTC.